The clone carrying this T cell receptor beta chain was seen once. Its antigen remains unknown. The junction departs from germline at one end; a sequencing error may be responsible. The data were taken from a study of CD8+CD57+ T cells in acquired aplastic anemia. Study context: DNA recovered from sorted CD4+ and CD8+ cells had a mean of 3.2 ug. Overall study findings and caveats: Patients and controls shared 25 to 30 CD8+ CDR3 sequences. CD8+ Simpson's diversity showed no significant patient-control difference.

Sequencing involved patients with CD8+CD57+ cell expansion previously shown by flow cytometry. Blood was sampled before the patients had received any therapy. TCR beta VDJ and CDR3 profiles were obtained from a genomic DNA template. TCRdb reanalysed the reads using MiXCR and keeps one entry per CDR3 protein. This sample has 150,000 to 180,000 distinct CDR3 sequences; 52% occur once, and the top ten carry less than 15%. The CDR3 extends over 14 amino acids. The germline gives CDR1 SGHVS, CDR2 FNYEAQ. Sequences were obtained from sorted CD4+, CD8+, or CD8+CD57+ T cells (not recorded which) from PBMCs. This receptor was taken from a human donor with aplastic anemia. The chain employs TRBV7-6 and TRBJ2-7; TRBD2 matches at 12 bases. The CDR3 loop is CASRALAGGYEQYF. In nucleotides, the CDR3 is TGTGCTAGCAGGGCCCTAGCGGGGGGGTACGAGCAGTACTTC.